The present T cell receptor (beta chain) was sequenced within a study of blood T cell repertoires in COVID-19 (dated by TCRdb to 2018 to 2020). Some background on the complete study: Samples covering the acute and convalescent phases of COVID-19 were provided by collaborators in the United States, Italy and Spain. The dataset comprised deeply sampled blood TCRbeta repertoires from subjects exposed to, actively infected with, or recovered from COVID-19. A de-identified subject ID, COVID-19 status, age in years and sex were almost always included in the sample metadata. Where available, HLA class I and class II types were obtained from metadata supplied by the sample provider rather than from assay-based typing. Samples were obtained from the ongoing ImmuneRACE study (first 160 participants) and from 950 to 1,500 subjects provided by 6 global collaborators. The repertoires were released in a freely available public database intended as a resource for research on the immune response to SARS-CoV-2. The material from the prospective study consisted of cDNA or gDNA derived from T cells, B-cell-depleted T cells, or PBMCs.

About this clone: Which antigen it targets is not known. Nothing much larger sits one base from this clone, and base qualities are not available.

TCRbeta CDR3 regions were amplified from genomic DNA using the immunoSEQ Assay, a bias-controlled multiplex PCR. Concerning the study's data processing: Nucleated cell counts per sample were estimated from amplification of reference gene primers within the assay. To quantify the absolute abundance of each unique TCRbeta CDR3 rearrangement, sequence reads were collapsed and filtered. Productive Simpson clonality was computed per sample as the square root of Simpson's diversity index over productive rearrangements. The table was pulled from immuneACCESS by TCRdb, which kept in-frame rearrangements only. Such tables lose some clones; where checked, under half of the loss comes from unresolved V genes, and the rest has no known cause. V and J calls plus clone size are reproduced from that table; the DNA served to infer D and trimming. Recorded for this sample are 70,000 to 75,000 clones; roughly 80% of them occurred a single time. Jointly, the top ten make up roughly 20% of the sample.

Taken from the germline V gene, the CDR1 and CDR2 loops are SGHRS and YFSETQ. At the junction V is shortened by 0 bases and J by 0 bases, with 19 bases in between. Taken from cysteine to phenylalanine, the CDR3 has 19 residues. CDR3 DNA is the only sequence kept; it has 57 bases, read in frame from the first base. Summary of the overall study and its limitations: The amount of clinical and demographic metadata varied by source and participant and was provided uncurated.

The collaborating institutions used their own protocols to collect whole blood in K2EDTA tubes. For TCRbeta analysis, collaborators shipped samples in one of three forms: frozen whole blood, isolated PBMCs, or DNA extracted from either of those sample types. The clonotype originates from a woman aged 70 to 79 with acute or convalescent COVID-19. Recombination joined TRBV5-1 with TRBJ1-3; a tentative D match to TRBD1 spans 6 bases. Sequencing was done on a sample of peripheral blood. The CDR3 amino acid sequence is: CASSLVFGGAAVSGNTIYF. The base sequence is TGCGCCAGCAGCTTGGTTTTTGGGGGGGCAGCAGTCTCTGGAAACACCATATATTTT.